The present T cell receptor (beta chain) was sequenced within a study of cytomegalovirus exposure and HLA in healthy donors. General study findings and limits: In a later analysis, compared with equally common non-associated chains, HLA-associated beta chains were more expanded. In most subjects, TCR beta sequences reportedly gave accurate predictions of HLA-A and HLA-B alleles. Association of under 20,000 TCR beta sequences with HLA alleles was found at 0.05 false discovery rate in a later analysis. Donors belonging to an Asian-associated ancestry cluster reportedly showed fewer N-insertions in productive TCRs than the roughly 670-donor mean, according to what a later analysis found.

About this clone: The target antigen is unknown.

Germline V gene lookup returns CDR1 MGHDK and CDR2 SYGVNS. Trimming pared 4 bases from V and 8 bases from J, leaving 12 bases between. This CDR3 is built from 13 residues. PCR involved 60 Vbeta and 13 Jbeta primers. The protocol was immunoSEQ multiplex PCR, while the TCRdb copy is restricted to in-frame clones and leaves out a portion. The sample yields under 200,000 clones, roughly 74% seen once. This clonotype was sampled from a male donor in good health and CMV-seronegative. The rearrangement uses TRBV25-1 and TRBJ1-3, with D possibly matching TRBD1 (6 bases). The material sequenced was PBMCs. This CDR3 reads CASSAHRVDTIYF. CDR3 DNA: TGTGCCAGCAGTGCACACAGGGTTGACACCATATATTTT. The whole variable domain, filled in from reference TRBV25-1 and TRBJ1-3, reads EADIYQTPRYLVIGTGKKITLECSQTMGHDKMYWYQQDPGMELHLIHYSYGVNSTEKGDLSSESTVSRIRTEHFPLTLESARPSHTSQYLCASSAHRVDTIYFGEGSWLTVV.